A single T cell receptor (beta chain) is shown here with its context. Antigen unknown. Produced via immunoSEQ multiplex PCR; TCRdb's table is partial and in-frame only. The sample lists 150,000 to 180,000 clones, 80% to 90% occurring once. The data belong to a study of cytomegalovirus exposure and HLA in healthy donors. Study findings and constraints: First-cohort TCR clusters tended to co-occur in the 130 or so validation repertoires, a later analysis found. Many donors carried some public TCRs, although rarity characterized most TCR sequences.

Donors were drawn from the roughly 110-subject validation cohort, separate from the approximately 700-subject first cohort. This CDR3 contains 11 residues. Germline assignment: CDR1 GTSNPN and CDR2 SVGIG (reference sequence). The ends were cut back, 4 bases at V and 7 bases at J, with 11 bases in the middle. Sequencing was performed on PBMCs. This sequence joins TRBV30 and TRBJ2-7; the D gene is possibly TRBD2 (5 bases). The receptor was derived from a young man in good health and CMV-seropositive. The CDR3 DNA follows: TGTGCCTGGAAGTCAGGAGGAGAGCAGTACTTC. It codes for CAWKSGGEQYF.